These 3 T cell receptor beta chains share one sample of origin, sequenced in a study of CD8 T cells in Susac syndrome. Random-hexamer reverse transcription was applied to about 0.45 to 1 ug RNA. TCRdb itself ran the immunoSEQ multiplex PCR reads through MiXCR, one entry per CDR3 protein. The sample has some 260,000 distinct CDR3 sequences; about 93% are singletons. Source material: CD4+ T cells from PBMCs. These receptors all stem from a human donor with multiple sclerosis.

CDR3 bases: TGTGCCAGCAGCCAGATAGCGGGGGGTCCCACAGATACGCAGTATTTT. It translates to CASSQIAGGPTDTQYF. The chain has TRBV4-2 and TRBJ2-3; 10 bases map to TRBD2. Germline V gives CDR1 LGHNA, CDR2 YNFKEQ. This CDR3 is built from 16 residues. V lost 3 bases to trimming and J lost 2 bases; unmatched junction nucleotides: 5.

This sequence joins TRBV10-3 and TRBJ2-6; D not certain. The germline V and J ends were trimmed by 7 bases and 0 bases, with 10 bases remaining between them. The CDR3 extends over 15 amino acids. Germline CDR1 and CDR2: ENHRY and SYGVKD. The CDR3 region is CAIKAEPSGANVLTF. CDR3 coding DNA: TGTGCCATCAAGGCAGAACCCTCTGGGGCCAACGTCCTGACTTTC.

V and J are TRBV6-5 and TRBJ2-3, with D unresolved. The CDR3 has 14 amino acids. Germline V CDR1 and CDR2: MNHEY, SVGAGI. V was clipped by 6 bases and J by 7 bases, with 17 bases between them. For the CDR3, the DNA is TGTGCCAGCAGCTCCCCCCGGCCTCCCCATACGCAGTATTTT. Amino acids: CASSSPRPPHTQYF.